Listed below are T cell receptor beta chains from one sample, sequenced in a study of shared clonotypes between healthy human individuals. The method was immunoSEQ multiplex PCR; TCRdb's version includes in-frame clones alone and lacks a portion of them. The table has more than 900,000 clones, around 82% seen once; the top ten hold roughly 0.62%. The sequenced sample was memory CD4+ T cells from PBMCs. The receptors were gathered from a man younger than 35 in good health. Some clones in this sample may be carry-over from other donors' samples. The CDR3 runs from the conserved cysteine through the conserved F or W.

V gene	J gene	CDR3 length	CDR3 protein
TRBV6-1	TRBJ2-1	16	CASSGASGIGYNEQFF
TRBV7-9	TRBJ1-2	15	CASSEQGVEVGGYTF
TRBV7-9	TRBJ1-2	14	CASSLDTGAPGYTF
TRBV7-2	TRBJ1-3	15	CASSLVATEKNTIYF
TRBV7-9	TRBJ1-5	15	CASSLGTGSNQPQHF
TRBV19	TRBJ2-4	13	CASSTAAKNIQYF
TRBV7-2	TRBJ2-2	16	CASSLSLLGVTGELFF
TRBV19	TRBJ2-2	16	CASSASRRLNTGELFF
TRBV7-9	TRBJ2-7	14	CASGGRSSLYEQYF
TRBV10-1	TRBJ1-5	15	CASSEMWVLNQPQHF
TRBV15	TRBJ2-2	16	CATSRGTSGVTGELFF
TRBV11-3	TRBJ2-3	14	CASSLVGSTDTQYF
TRBV20-1	TRBJ2-7	11	CSARDLMEQYF
TRBV15	TRBJ1-4	13	CATSSVDGEKLFF
TRBV19	TRBJ2-7	13	CASSIGSSYEQYF
TRBV27	TRBJ2-1	14	CASKGPFGYNEQFF
TRBV29-1	TRBJ1-2	14	CSVAQGATNYGYTF